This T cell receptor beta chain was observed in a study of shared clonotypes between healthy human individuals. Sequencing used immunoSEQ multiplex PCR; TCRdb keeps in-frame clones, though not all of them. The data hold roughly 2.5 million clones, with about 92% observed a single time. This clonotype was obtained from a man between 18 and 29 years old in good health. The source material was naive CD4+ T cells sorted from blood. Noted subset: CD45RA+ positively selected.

The CDR3 bases are TGTGCCAGCAGCATGGGACTTTCCGGAAAGGGACTGTTTTTT. Its translation is CASSMGLSGKGLFF. The V and J genes are TRBV5-5 and TRBJ1-4; a weak D match, TRBD1 (5 bases). The CDR3 has 14 residues. CDR1 is SGHKS, CDR2 YYEKEE, per germline (reference sequence). V lost 4 bases, J lost 13 bases, and 20 bases lay in between.